Listed below are T cell receptor beta chains from one sample, sequenced in a study of CD8 T cells in Susac syndrome. Each CDR3 protein gets one entry after TCRdb re-called the immunoSEQ multiplex PCR reads with MiXCR. The table records fewer than 300,000 distinct CDR3 sequences, 70% to 90% of them present only once. The specimen was CD8+ T cells from PBMCs. These receptor sequences come from a human donor with multiple sclerosis. CDR3s include the opening cysteine and the closing phenylalanine or tryptophan. D genes are given only for firm matches. Only part of the rows carry a size: once, few, many, or a class if the clone is expanded.

d_call j_call clone_size v_call cdr3_nt cdr3_aa
TRBD1 TRBJ2-6 - TRBV7-9 TGTGCCAGCAGCTGGACAGGGTCTGGGGCCAACGTCCTGACTTTC CASSWTGSGANVLTF
TRBD2 TRBJ2-1 - TRBV15 TGTGCCACCAGCAGAACTATCTCAGGACTAGCGACAAGCTCCTACAATGAGCAGTTCTTC CATSRTISGLATSSYNEQFF
- TRBJ1-2 - TRBV9 TGTGCCAGCAGCGTCTTCCCCTATGGCTACACCTTC CASSVFPYGYTF
TRBD2 TRBJ2-1 - TRBV30 TGTGCCTGGAGCCGGAGCGGGAGGCCTCACAATGAGCAGTTCTTC CAWSRSGRPHNEQFF
TRBD1 TRBJ2-5 - TRBV6-5 TGTGCCAGCAGCCCGACCCGGGACAGCCAAGAGACCCAGTACTTC CASSPTRDSQETQYF
- TRBJ2-5 - TRBV15 TGTGCCACCAGCAGAGATCTCGGGGCCGCACCCCAAGAGACCCAGTACTTC CATSRDLGAAPQETQYF
- TRBJ1-6 - TRBV5-6 TGTGCCAGCAGCTCGGACGGATGGACAGCTTTTGATTCACCCCTCCACTTT CASSSDGWTAFDSPLHF
- TRBJ2-3 - TRBV29-1 TGCAGCGCCTCCCCACGGGGCGGGAGCACAGATACGCAGTATTTT CSASPRGGSTDTQYF
- TRBJ1-1 once TRBV27 TGTGCCAGCAGGCGGGGACCTGAAGCTTTCTTT CASRRGPEAFF
TRBD2 TRBJ2-7 - TRBV5-1 TGCGCCAGCAGGGTGGGACTAGCGGGTCCCTACGAGCAGTACTTC CASRVGLAGPYEQYF
- TRBJ1-6 - TRBV11-2 TGTGCCAGCAGCTCGTGGGGGACGCGCCCCTATAATTCACCCCTCCACTTT CASSSWGTRPYNSPLHF
- TRBJ2-1 - TRBV27 TGTGCCAGCAAACCCCCGTCCTACAATGAGCAGTTCTTC CASKPPSYNEQFF
TRBD1 TRBJ2-1 few TRBV19 TGTGCCAGTAGTTTCTCCGGGACAGCATACAATGAGCAGTTCTTC CASSFSGTAYNEQFF
- TRBJ2-1 few TRBV6-5 TGTGCCAGCAGTTACGGCACTCCCAATGAGCAGTTCTTC CASSYGTPNEQFF
- TRBJ2-7 few TRBV6-1 TGTGCCAGCAGCCGGACGGACTTCTACGAGCAGTACTTC CASSRTDFYEQYF
- TRBJ2-1 - TRBV28 TGTGCCAGCACCCTCAGCGCGTACAATGAGCAGTTCTTC CASTLSAYNEQFF
- TRBJ2-1 - TRBV30 TGTGCCTGGAGTCTTCGGACAGACCACAATGAGCAGTTCTTC CAWSLRTDHNEQFF
- TRBJ1-4 - TRBV9 TGTGCCAGCAGCTCGTCGACAGCTTACTCAGAAAAACTGTTTTTT CASSSSTAYSEKLFF
TRBD2 TRBJ2-2 - TRBV9 TGTGCCAGCAGCGCGGGGGGGCCCGGGGAGCTGTTTTTT CASSAGGPGELFF
- TRBJ1-1 - TRBV3-1 TGTGCCAGCAGCCAAGATCCCCCTTTCACTGAAGCTTTCTTT CASSQDPPFTEAFF
- TRBJ1-2 - TRBV6-6 TGTGCCGCCGAGGCCGGGGTTGGCTACACCTTC CAAEAGVGYTF
TRBD1 TRBJ1-5 once TRBV9 TGTGCCAGCAGCTCAGGGGGCGCGCATCAGCCCCAGCATTTT CASSSGGAHQPQHF
- TRBJ2-1 - TRBV30 TGTGCCTACACGGACTGGGGGCACTCCTACAATGAGCAGTTCTTC CAYTDWGHSYNEQFF
- TRBJ2-4 - TRBV7-9 TGTGCCAGCAGCCCCTTAGCTAGGCTAGCCAAAAACATTCAGTACTTC CASSPLARLAKNIQYF
- TRBJ2-7 - TRBV12-3/TRBV12-4 TGTGCCACGACCACTGAACCGGGGCGCCGGGAGCAGTACTTC CATTTEPGRREQYF
- TRBJ1-1 - TRBV12-3/TRBV12-4 TGTGCCAGCAGTTTCCAGGGAGTCGACACTGAAGCTTTCTTT CASSFQGVDTEAFF
- TRBJ2-2 - TRBV7-9 TGTGCCAGCAGCGCAGACAGGAACACCGGGGAGCTGTTTTTT CASSADRNTGELFF
- TRBJ1-1 few TRBV6-1 TGTGCCAGCAGTGGGACAGATGAAGCTTTCTTT CASSGTDEAFF
- TRBJ1-5 few TRBV27 TGTGCCAGCAGTCGGGACAACAATCAGCCCCAGCATTTT CASSRDNNQPQHF
- TRBJ1-1 - TRBV7-9 TGTGCCAGCAGCCGAGATATGAACACTGAAGCTTTCTTT CASSRDMNTEAFF
TRBD2 TRBJ2-1 - TRBV2 TGTGCCAGCCGAGTACGGACTAGTCAGGATGAGCAGTTCTTC CASRVRTSQDEQFF
- TRBJ1-2 - TRBV30 TGTGCCTGGAGTGTAGGGCTTAAGAGCTACACCTTC CAWSVGLKSYTF
- TRBJ1-5 once TRBV5-1 TGCGCCAGCAGCTTGGTTTGGGGATTCAACCATCAGCCCCAGCATTTT CASSLVWGFNHQPQHF